The present T cell receptor beta chain was sequenced within a study of cytomegalovirus exposure and HLA in healthy donors. Turning to the study itself: Earlier, about 180 million T cells were analyzed, and about 120 million unique TCR beta sequences were found among them. Broader study findings: A later analysis, which compared TCR beta chains of equal frequency, found the HLA-associated ones more clonally expanded. A later analysis found TCR association rates differed by HLA locus, highest for DRB1 and lowest for HLA-C.

This PCR relied on a set of 60 Vbeta primers and 13 Jbeta primers. Assay used: immunoSEQ multiplex PCR; TCRdb lists only in-frame clones, some missing. The table has approximately 150,000 clones, over 75% seen once. As regards this clone: Its matching antigen is unknown.

What was sequenced was PBMCs. This receptor was taken from a man aged 35-49 years in good health and CMV-seronegative.

The chain's CDR3 is CASSYAQGAQVCEAFF. In DNA form, the CDR3 reads TGTGCCAGCAGTTACGCACAGGGGGCGCAGGTCTGTGAAGCTTTCTTT. The chain employs TRBV6-5 and TRBJ1-1, with 9 bases that match TRBD1. This CDR3 spans 16 amino acids. V shed 2 bases and J 7 bases; nucleotides not matched to a gene: 11. Germline V lookup: CDR1 MNHEY, CDR2 SVGAGI.